This entry features one T cell receptor beta chain sequence. In germline, CDR1 is MDHEN, CDR2 SYDVKM. V lost 1 base to trimming and J lost 3 bases; unmatched junction nucleotides: 7. The CDR3 has 16 amino acids. The method was immunoSEQ multiplex PCR; TCRdb's version includes in-frame clones alone and lacks a portion of them. The table has fewer than 250,000 clones, 83% seen once. The source of the sample is a study of blood T cell repertoires in COVID-19. The sequencing input was peripheral blood. V and J are TRBV28 and TRBJ2-7; 9 nucleotides agree with TRBD1. The clonotype comes from a woman between 40 and 55 years old with active or convalescent COVID-19. The CDR3 spells CASSLLSGQGLYEQYF. CDR3 nucleotide sequence: TGTGCCAGCAGTTTATTATCGGGACAGGGACTCTACGAGCAGTACTTC.